This TCR beta chain stems from a study of cytomegalovirus exposure and HLA in healthy donors. Notes on the study in general: Cytomegalovirus status was reportedly diagnosed by the classifier with high sensitivity and specificity.

With respect to this clone: Its target is not known.

Trimming stripped 0 bases from V and 0 bases from J, with 13 bases between. The CDR3 consists of 17 residues. Germline lookup yields CDR1 MGHRA and CDR2 YSYEKL. Repertoires were generated with immunoSEQ multiplex PCR, while TCRdb's copy carries only in-frame clones and drops some. In the table there are more than 55,000 clones, 80% to 95% of which are singletons. The gene calls are TRBV4-1 and TRBJ2-3; D is unresolved. Sequenced input: PBMCs. The receptor comes from a man between 18 and 35 years old in good health and CMV-seronegative. The CDR3 DNA follows: TGCGCCAGCAGCCAAGATGGCGCAGGAACTAGCACAGATACGCAGTATTTT. Its protein is CASSQDGAGTSTDTQYF.